Reported below is one TCR beta chain. Its target antigen remains unknown. It has no much larger one-base neighbor in the sample; base qualities were not kept. The sample is drawn from a study of T cell responses to AZD1222 COVID-19 vaccine (dated by TCRdb to about 2021). About the investigation overall: AZD1222 recipients whose second dose came at about 4 weeks and those whose second dose came at about 12 weeks were combined into one group, since spike-specific TCR depth and breadth did not differ between the two schedules. Enrollment into the trials was organized by age into subgroups of 18-55, 56-69 and 70-plus years, and those subgroups contained 148, 28 and 57 TCR-sequenced participants, respectively. TCR sequencing covered over 230 trial participants: 200 to 210 given two doses of AZD1222 and about 26 given two doses of MenACWY control vaccine.

The CDR3 regions of human TCRbeta chains were subjected to immunosequencing. Under the source paper's analysis protocol: TCRs in the repertoires were matched against a reference library of SARS-CoV-2-specific TCRs that had been generated with the MIRA antigen-specificity platform. Breadth was defined as the fraction of unique TCRs that were SARS-CoV-2-associated. Depth was defined as the fraction of total T cells that were SARS-CoV-2-associated. Each spike-specific TCR was assigned to its reactive spike region and to a CD4 or CD8 class using the MIRA data. Log10-transformed breadth and depth values were compared by one-way ANOVA with Sidak's multiple comparisons tests. The immuneACCESS repertoire file appears here via TCRdb, limited to in-frame rearrangements. These files lack a portion of the clones; in checked studies, under half of the deficit traces to unresolved V genes, and the cause of the others is not known. D and trimming were read from the DNA, whereas the V and J calls and clone size are those reported in that table. The sample table shows tens of thousands of clones, and approximately 90% are seen once. The top ten hold roughly 32% of the sample.

Sequences SEHNR (CDR1) and FQNEAQ (CDR2) are obtained from the germline V gene (reference sequence). CDR3 length: 15 amino acids, cysteine to phenylalanine. The sequence is cut down to CDR3 DNA, 45 bases in frame from base 1. V and J are trimmed by 3 bases and 4 bases, and the gene matches miss 5 bases of the junction. On the study overall, not on this receptor specifically: The 56-69-year group was small, and its depth increase did not reach significance, likely because of low power. Participants were mostly white British, with more females than males. The authors suggested clonal diversity may have been underestimated. CD4 TCRs associated with the vaccine covered the entire spike protein, and the dominant responses were in regions 160-218 and 743-854. Nearly half of unique spike-specific TCRs reportedly recognized epitopes outside regions mutated in the B.1.351 and B.1.1.7 variants. Only 5 to 7 AZD1222 recipients were SARS-CoV-2 seropositive at baseline, limiting conclusions about previously exposed vaccinees. No day 14 peak-response samples were available, so repertoires were characterized only after the peak T cell response. After two AZD1222 doses, spike-specific TCR breadth and depth were significantly higher than at day 0 and than in MenACWY recipients.

The time point label on this specimen signifies: baseline before first vaccination. The vaccinee samples were drawn from two UK trials, COV001 and COV002, one of which was a single-blind randomized controlled phase 2/3 trial testing AZD1222 (ChAdOx1 nCoV-19) in healthy adults. For TCRbeta chain sequencing, PBMC samples were collected from trial participants at day 0 and at day 28 after the second dose. The clonotype was recovered from an adult in good health. Here the chain combines TRBV7-9 and TRBJ2-1, with 8 bases matching TRBD2. The sequences come from peripheral blood, collected on day 0 of AZD1222 vaccination. The CDR3 here reads CASSFPRGGYNEQFF. The nucleotide sequence reads TGTGCCAGCAGCTTCCCCCGCGGGGGGTACAATGAGCAGTTCTTC.